This T cell receptor beta chain was recovered during a study of shared T cell receptors in the human thymus. The length of the CDR3 is 15 residues. The V end was cut by 0 bases, the J end by 8 bases, with 14 bases between. Germline V lookup: CDR1 SGHDN, CDR2 FVKESK. The assay was immunoSEQ multiplex PCR, and TCRdb's table has in-frame clones only and misses some. Among some 400,000 clones listed, roughly 94% were seen once. In its sample, this clone was seen once. The J gene is TRBJ1-3, the V gene TRBV14, with D unclear. This clonotype originated in a human donor. The sequenced sample consisted of thymocytes. Here the CDR3 reads CASSQEWRKEDTIYF. CDR3 in DNA: TGTGCCAGCAGCCAAGAATGGAGGAAGGAAGACACCATATATTTT.